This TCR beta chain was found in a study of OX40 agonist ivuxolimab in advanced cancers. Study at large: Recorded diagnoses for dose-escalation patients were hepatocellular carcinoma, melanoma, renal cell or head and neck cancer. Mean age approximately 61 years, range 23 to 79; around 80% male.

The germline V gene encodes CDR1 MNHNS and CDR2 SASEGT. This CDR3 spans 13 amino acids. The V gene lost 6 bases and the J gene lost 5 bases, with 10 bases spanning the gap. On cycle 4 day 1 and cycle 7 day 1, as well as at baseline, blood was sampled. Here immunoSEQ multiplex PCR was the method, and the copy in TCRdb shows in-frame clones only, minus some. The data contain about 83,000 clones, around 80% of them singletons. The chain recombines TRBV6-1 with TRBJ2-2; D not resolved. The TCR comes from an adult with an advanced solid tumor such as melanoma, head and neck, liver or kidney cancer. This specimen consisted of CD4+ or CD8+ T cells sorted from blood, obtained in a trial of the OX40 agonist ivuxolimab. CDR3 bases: TGTGCCAGCAGCCGCGACCCAACCGGGGAGCTGTTTTTT. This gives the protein CASSRDPTGELFF.